This T cell receptor beta chain comes out of a study of cytomegalovirus exposure and HLA in healthy donors. Study findings and constraints: Some TCR beta chains (about 170 of them) were listed as cytomegalovirus-associated. Researchers reported in a later analysis that a missense DCLRE1C variant was tied to TCR beta V- and J-gene trimming.

The PCR contained 60 Vbeta and 13 Jbeta primers. Libraries were prepared by immunoSEQ multiplex PCR; TCRdb keeps only in-frame clonotypes and omits some of them. The sample records some 120,000 clones, over 75% being singletons. At sampling all donors were nominally healthy, likely with unrecorded immune exposures. Concerning this clone itself: As yet, its antigen is unknown.

Germline CDR1 SNHLY, CDR2 FYNNEI. J was trimmed by 5 bases and V by 6 bases; bases with no gene match: 10. The CDR3 has 15 residues. Sequencing used PBMCs. The sequence was collected from a man in his late teens or twenties in good health and CMV-seropositive. V usage is TRBV2 and J usage is TRBJ2-5, with 9 bases identical to TRBD1. In nucleotides, the CDR3 is TGTGCCAGCAGGGCGGACAGGGGATTGGGTGAGACCCAGTACTTC. Translation gives CASRADRGLGETQYF.